This T cell receptor beta chain was sequenced during a study of blood T cells in healthy people across ages. Of note for this clonotype: Its antigen is unknown.

Study-wide results and caveats: As age increased, TCR beta diversity per million T cells fell in a roughly linear fashion. Researchers judged that diversity estimates from one million T cells fell short of true values.

For the second PCR, which ran for about 6 to 11 cycles, a sample-barcoded 5' primer and a J-beta primer mix were used. TCRdb itself ran the 5' RACE reads through MiXCR, one entry per CDR3 protein. The data show about 510,000 distinct CDR3 sequences, with about 25% seen just once and 3% to 4.5% held by the top ten. Germline V gene lookup returns CDR1 SEHNR and CDR2 FQNEAQ (reference sequence). This CDR3 is 16 amino acids long. Trimming left V 1 base short and J 2 bases short, with 11 bases between. This sample was also put to use in a study of T cells of mothers and their children. Per that study: Each child contributed roughly 3.2 million TCR beta CDR3 reads, while each mother contributed over 9.5 million.

The chain links TRBV7-9 to TRBJ1-4, with unresolved D. The sample taken for sequencing was blood. The clonotype originates from a boy between 2 and 10 years old in good health. The CDR3 DNA follows: TGTGCCAGCAGCTTAGACGGGCAGAGGACTAATGAAAAACTGTTTTTT. Translated, it gives CASSLDGQRTNEKLFF.